The 22 T cell receptor beta chains reported below all come from one sample, sequenced in a study of identical twins. In TCRdb, the 5' RACE reads were re-called with MiXCR into one record per CDR3 protein. The repertoire holds hundreds of thousands of distinct CDR3 sequences, roughly 12% seen once, with around 1.5% in the top ten. The sample also formed part of further work on yellow fever vaccine responses in identical twins.

Specimen: PBMCs. The receptors here all came from a woman in her late teens or twenties in good health.

This clonotype was seen more than once but under ten times. The chain is built from TRBV4-1 and TRBJ2-1, with D possibly TRBD2 on 5 matching bases. The CDR3 is 17 residues long. Germline lookup yields CDR1 MGHRA and CDR2 YSYEKL. Trimming took off 0 bases at V and 0 bases at J, with 12 bases between the two ends. CDR3 nucleotides: TGCGCCAGCAGCCAAGATCGGCGGAGGAGCTCCTACAATGAGCAGTTCTTC. Protein: CASSQDRRRSSYNEQFF.

The chain recombines TRBV20-1 with TRBJ2-3, with TRBD1 as a possible D gene (6 bases). Germline CDR1 and CDR2: DFQATT and SNEGSKA (reference sequence). V was shortened by 1 base and J by 4 bases, with 15 bases between the two germline ends. The CDR3 contains 15 residues. For the CDR3, the DNA is TGCAGTGCTAGAGTGACAGGACAAGGCCCAGATACGCAGTATTTT. Translation gives CSARVTGQGPDTQYF.

This chain uses TRBV29-1 with TRBJ1-2, with TRBD1 matching 10 bases. V was pared by 5 bases and J by 5 bases, with 5 bases of the junction left unmatched. Germline V CDR1 and CDR2: SQVTM, ANQGSEA. The CDR3 is 13 amino acids. The CDR3 sequence: CSVMTGGRYGYTF. The CDR3 DNA sequence: TGCAGCGTTATGACAGGGGGCAGATATGGCTACACCTTC.

The chain recombines TRBV4-1 with TRBJ2-5; D tentatively reads TRBD1 or TRBD2 (6 bases each). CDR1 MGHRA and CDR2 YSYEKL come from the germline V gene. V was cut by 4 bases and J by 2 bases, with 20 bases left in between. The CDR3 spans 17 residues. The CDR3 nucleotides are TGCGCCAGCAGCCTGTCCTCCTGGGGGGCCAATCAAGAGACCCAGTACTTC. Protein: CASSLSSWGANQETQYF.

The V gene is TRBV6-6, the J gene TRBJ1-1; D is uncertain. The CDR3 consists of 12 residues. The V gene lost 8 bases and the J gene lost 1 base, with 8 bases spanning the gap. Germline CDR1 MNHNY, CDR2 SVGAGI (reference sequence). The CDR3 DNA sequence: TGTGCCAGCGGATACCAGAACACTGAAGCTTTCTTT. This codes for CASGYQNTEAFF.

J is TRBJ2-1 and V is TRBV29-1; D possibly corresponds to TRBD1 (5 bases). Trimming removed 4 bases from V and 7 bases from J, with 11 bases in between. CDR3 length: 12 residues. Germline CDR1 SQVTM, CDR2 ANQGSEA. CDR3 region: CSVGEQGNEQFF. CDR3 sequence (DNA): TGCAGCGTTGGAGAGCAGGGAAATGAGCAGTTCTTC.

The chain combines TRBV13 with TRBJ2-5, with 12 bases aligning to TRBD2. Per the germline V gene, CDR1 is PRHDT and CDR2 is FYEKMQ (reference sequence). The ends lost 6 bases at V and 5 bases at J; junction bases unmatched: 10. The CDR3 covers 16 residues. CDR3 nucleotide sequence: TGTGCCAGCAGTCGGAGACTAGCGGGAGAGGTGGAGACCCAGTACTTC. Protein sequence: CASSRRLAGEVETQYF.

This clonotype appeared many times. This chain joins TRBV4-2 and TRBJ2-5; 7 nucleotides agree with TRBD2. CDR1 is LGHNA and CDR2 is YNFKEQ in the germline V gene. The CDR3 is made up of 16 amino acids. V was clipped by 1 base and J by 2 bases; unmatched bases: 7. The CDR3 nucleotides read TGTGCCAGCAGCCAAGGGAGCGGGAATGGGCAAGAGACCCAGTACTTC. This translates into CASSQGSGNGQETQYF.

This clonotype has a handful of counts. The chain employs TRBV11-2 and TRBJ2-1; perhaps TRBD2 as D (5 bases). This CDR3 contains 15 residues. Germline values: CDR1 SGHAT, CDR2 FQNNGV. Between the trimmed V and J ends, which lost 5 bases and 5 bases, there was a span of 16 bases. The CDR3: CASSPYYSSNNEQFF. The CDR3, as DNA: TGTGCCAGCAGCCCATACTATTCTAGCAACAATGAGCAGTTCTTC.

This clonotype was observed a handful of times. The V call is TRBV2, the J call TRBJ2-3; 9 positions match TRBD2. Germline CDR1 and CDR2: SNHLY and FYNNEI. The CDR3 is made up of 14 amino acids. V lost 11 bases and J lost 2; bases outside the gene matches: 8. CDR3 loop: CAAVAGALTDTQYF. CDR3 coding DNA: TGTGCCGCTGTAGCGGGGGCCCTCACAGATACGCAGTATTTT. Full variable domain (missing parts from reference TRBV2 and TRBJ2-3): EPEVTQTPSHQVTQMGQEVILRCVPISNHLYFYWYRQILGQKVEFLVSFYNNEISEKSEIFDDQFSVERPDGSNFTLKIRSTKLEDSAMYFCAAVAGALTDTQYFGPGTRLTVL.

The V and J genes are TRBV13 and TRBJ2-1, with TRBD2 identical over 9 bases. J gave up 6 bases and V 2 bases, and 14 bases lay outside the gene matches. Germline V gene data show CDR1 as PRHDT and CDR2 as FYEKMQ (reference sequence). The CDR3 runs 18 residues. In nucleotides, the CDR3 is TGTGCCAGCAGCTTATCGGCGGGAGGGCCCCCACTGGGCAATGAGCAGTTCTTC. As protein: CASSLSAGGPPLGNEQFF.

The chain recombines TRBV11-2 with TRBJ1-2; D perhaps matches TRBD1 (5 bases). The CDR3 has 14 residues. V lost 4 bases and J lost 7, with 16 bases in between. Germline V gene lookup returns CDR1 SGHAT and CDR2 FQNNGV. The CDR3 spells CASSSWGSEGGYTF. CDR3 nucleotide sequence: TGTGCCAGCAGCTCGTGGGGGAGTGAAGGTGGCTACACCTTC.

This clonotype was seen many times. The chain carries TRBV7-2 and TRBJ2-2; D is undetermined. V lost 3 bases to trimming and J lost 0 bases, with 8 bases between them. Looked up from germline, CDR1 is SGHTA and CDR2 is FQGNSA. CDR3 size: 15 residues. CDR3 protein: CASSFRQTNTGELFF. Here the CDR3 DNA reads TGTGCCAGCAGCTTCCGGCAAACGAACACCGGGGAGCTGTTTTTT.

This chain links TRBV6-1 with TRBJ2-5; 7 bases align to TRBD1. From germline, CDR1 is MNHNS and CDR2 SASEGT. This CDR3 spans 14 amino acids. The V gene end was trimmed by 4 bases and the J gene end by 4 bases; junction bases not matched to a gene: 6. Here the CDR3 DNA reads TGTGCCAGCAGTGCCCGACAGGGACGAGAGACCCAGTACTTC. Translation gives CASSARQGRETQYF.

V usage is TRBV5-1 and J usage is TRBJ2-3; 11 bases match TRBD2. The V gene's germline CDR1 is SGHRS and CDR2 YFSETQ. This CDR3 comprises 18 residues. V trimming: 0 bases; J trimming: 0 bases; junction bases outside the gene matches: 6. The CDR3 nucleotides are TGCGCCAGCAGCTTGGGGATAGCGGGGGGGGTTAGCACAGATACGCAGTATTTT. Amino acids: CASSLGIAGGVSTDTQYF.

The chain links TRBV7-2 to TRBJ2-1, with TRBD2 matching 9 bases. Germline V CDR1 and CDR2: SGHTA, FQGNSA. V trimming: 4 bases; J trimming: 1 base; junction bases outside the gene matches: 5. This CDR3 contains 16 residues. The chain's CDR3 is CASSSDSGSSYNEQFF. Written as DNA, the CDR3 is TGTGCCAGCAGCTCAGATAGCGGGAGTTCCTACAATGAGCAGTTCTTC.

J is TRBJ2-2 and V is TRBV20-1, with 7 bases fitting TRBD2. With 0 bases clipped from V and 3 bases from J, the junction kept 4 bases outside the gene matches. The CDR3 sequence is 15 residues long. Germline values: CDR1 DFQATT, CDR2 SNEGSKA (reference sequence). This CDR3 is CSARDGLADTGELFF. In nucleotides, the CDR3 is TGCAGTGCTAGAGATGGGCTAGCGGACACCGGGGAGCTGTTTTTT.

This rearrangement joins TRBV11-2 to TRBJ2-1; TRBD2 agrees at 9 bases. CDR3 length equals 17 residues. V was clipped by 0 bases and J by 8 bases; unmatched bases: 11. CDR1 and CDR2 from the germline V gene are SGHAT and FQNNGV. In DNA form, the CDR3 reads TGTGCCAGCAGCTTAGAGTCGGTAGCGGGAGTAGTGTATGAGCAGTTCTTC. Its translation is CASSLESVAGVVYEQFF.

This clonotype was seen a handful of times. The rearrangement links TRBV5-1 to TRBJ2-5, with D possibly being TRBD1 (5 bases). The CDR3 loop spans 14 amino acids. Germline V CDR1 and CDR2: SGHRS, YFSETQ. V shed 5 bases and J shed 4 bases, with 15 bases lying between them. The chain's CDR3 is CASSPFDGAETQYF. The CDR3 nucleotides read TGCGCCAGCAGTCCCTTTGATGGGGCAGAGACCCAGTACTTC.

This clonotype was counted between two and nine times. V usage is TRBV20-1 and J usage is TRBJ2-4; D gene unclear. CDR1 DFQATT and CDR2 SNEGSKA come from the germline V gene (reference sequence). The CDR3 covers 13 residues. V was pared by 6 bases and J by 2 bases, with 11 bases between. The CDR3 protein is CSATHATKNIQYF. CDR3 in DNA: TGCAGTGCCACACATGCTACCAAAAACATTCAGTACTTC.

The chain carries TRBV11-3 and TRBJ2-1, with D possibly being TRBD1 (6 bases). Trimming removed 8 bases at V and 0 bases at J, with 14 bases between. This CDR3 has 15 amino acids. Germline-derived CDR1 and CDR2 are SGHNT and YENEEA. As DNA, the CDR3 is TGTGCCAGCGCTGGGGGCTACAGCTCCTACAATGAGCAGTTCTTC. This translates into CASAGGYSSYNEQFF. Based on the CDR3 plus reference TRBV11-3 and TRBJ2-1, the full variable domain is EAGVVQSPRYKIIEKKQPVAFWCNPISGHNTLYWYLQNLGQGPELLIRYENEEAVDDSQLPKDRFSAERLKGVDSTLKIQPAELGDSAVYLCASAGGYSSYNEQFFGPGTRLTVL.

The V and J genes are TRBV4-2 and TRBJ2-7; D assignment may be TRBD1 or TRBD2 (6 bases each). CDR1 LGHNA and CDR2 YNFKEQ come from the germline V gene. The V end was cut by 3 bases, the J end by 9 bases, with 21 bases between. CDR3 length: 15 residues. CDR3 amino acids: CASSHRGREWNGQYV. DNA for the CDR3: TGTGCCAGCAGCCATCGGGGGCGTGAATGGAACGGGCAGTACGTC.